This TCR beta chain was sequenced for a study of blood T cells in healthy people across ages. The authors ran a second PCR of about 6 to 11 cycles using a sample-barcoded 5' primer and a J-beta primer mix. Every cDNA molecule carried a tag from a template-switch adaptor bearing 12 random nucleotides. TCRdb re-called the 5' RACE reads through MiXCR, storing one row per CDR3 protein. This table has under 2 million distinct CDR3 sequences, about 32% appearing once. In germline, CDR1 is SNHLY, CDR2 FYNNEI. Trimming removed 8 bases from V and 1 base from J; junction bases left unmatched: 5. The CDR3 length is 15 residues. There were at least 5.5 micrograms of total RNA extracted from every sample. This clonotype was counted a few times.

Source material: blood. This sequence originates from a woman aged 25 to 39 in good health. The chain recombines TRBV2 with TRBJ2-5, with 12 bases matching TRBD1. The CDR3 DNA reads TGTGCCAGCGGGGACAGGGGGCTTTTCCAAGAGACCCAGTACTTC. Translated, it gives CASGDRGLFQETQYF. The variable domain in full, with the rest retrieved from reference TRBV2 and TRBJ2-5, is EPEVTQTPSHQVTQMGQEVILRCVPISNHLYFYWYRQILGQKVEFLVSFYNNEISEKSEIFDDQFSVERPDGSNFTLKIRSTKLEDSAMYFCASGDRGLFQETQYFGPGTRLLVL.